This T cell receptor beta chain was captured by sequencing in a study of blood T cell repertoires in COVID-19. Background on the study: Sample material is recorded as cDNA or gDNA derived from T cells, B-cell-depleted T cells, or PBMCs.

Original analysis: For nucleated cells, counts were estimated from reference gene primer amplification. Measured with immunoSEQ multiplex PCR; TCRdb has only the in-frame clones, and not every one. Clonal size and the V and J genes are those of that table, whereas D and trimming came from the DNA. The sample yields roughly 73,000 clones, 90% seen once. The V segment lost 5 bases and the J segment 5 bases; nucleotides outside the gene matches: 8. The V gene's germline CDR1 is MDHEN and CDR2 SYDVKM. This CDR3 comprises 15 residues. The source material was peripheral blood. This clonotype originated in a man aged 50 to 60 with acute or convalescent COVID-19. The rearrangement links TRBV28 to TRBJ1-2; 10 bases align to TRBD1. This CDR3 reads CASSATGTGVYGYTF. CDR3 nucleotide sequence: TGTGCCAGCAGTGCCACCGGGACAGGGGTATATGGCTACACCTTC.